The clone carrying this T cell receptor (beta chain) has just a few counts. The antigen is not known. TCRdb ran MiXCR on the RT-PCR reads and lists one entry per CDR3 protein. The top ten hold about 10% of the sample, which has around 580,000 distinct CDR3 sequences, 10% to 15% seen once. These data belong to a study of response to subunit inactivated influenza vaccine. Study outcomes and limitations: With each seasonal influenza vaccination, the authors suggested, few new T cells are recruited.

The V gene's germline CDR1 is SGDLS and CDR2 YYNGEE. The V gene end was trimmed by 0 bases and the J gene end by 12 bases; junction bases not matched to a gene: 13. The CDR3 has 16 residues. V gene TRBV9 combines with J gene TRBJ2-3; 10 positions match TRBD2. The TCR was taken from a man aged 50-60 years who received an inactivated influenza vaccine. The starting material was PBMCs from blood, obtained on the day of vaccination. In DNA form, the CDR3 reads TGTGCCAGCAGCGTAGGCAGGACTAGCGGAGGGGAGGCTCAGTATTTT. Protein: CASSVGRTSGGEAQYF.